This TCR beta chain derives from a study of T cells in Graves' hyperthyroidism and ophthalmopathy. As for this clonotype: As yet, its antigen is unknown.

Amplification of TCR beta CDR3 regions was performed using RNA transcripts as template. The TCR CDR3 was amplified in a first-round RT-PCR using the HTBI primer set. TCRdb re-called the multiplex PCR reads with MiXCR, one entry per CDR3 protein. The sample includes approximately 570,000 distinct CDR3 sequences, roughly 21% seen only once; the top ten take roughly 44%. Whole-study results and caveats: Prediction of ophthalmopathy progression came a median approximately 6.6 months pre-onset. In the blood, most expanded thyroid clonotypes above 0.001 appeared as well.

This CDR3 has 12 residues. Germline V gives CDR1 SEHNR, CDR2 FQNEAQ (reference sequence). V lost 5 bases and J lost 5, with 9 bases in between. For ophthalmopathy patients, the Clinical Activity Score was at least 3 and the NOSPECS grade at least 4; duration was under 3 months. Orbital computed tomography and thyroid ultrasound, together with serum TRAb and thyroxine and clinical symptoms, were used for diagnoses. The specimen sequenced was blood. V is TRBV7-9 and J is TRBJ2-5; the D is unclear. The clonotype originates from a man aged 35 to 55 with Graves' ophthalmopathy. CDR3 sequence (DNA): TGTGCCAGCAGCCCCATCGACGAGACCCAGTACTTC. The encoded protein is CASSPIDETQYF.